This T cell receptor (beta chain) was profiled in a study of T cells after yellow fever vaccination. TCRdb used MiXCR to reprocess the 5' RACE reads, holding one entry per CDR3 protein. The sample comprises some 350,000 distinct CDR3 sequences, roughly 4.3% of which are singletons, and 20% to 25% rests with the top ten. Trimming cost V 3 bases and J 1 base; bases outside gene matches: 2. The CDR3 consists of 15 residues. From germline, CDR1 is SGHTA and CDR2 FQGTGA. Notes on the study in general: When the response was secondary, it was weaker but reached its peak faster, day 5 versus 15. The study noted that FACS-sorted repertoires could contain abundant clonotypes contaminating from the bulk population. The CD4 and CD8 compartments had a small share of their clonotypes in common.

This clonotype appeared many times. What it recognizes is unknown. The TCR was taken from a young man who received the YFV17D yellow fever vaccine. The chain joins TRBV7-3 to TRBJ2-2; 7 nucleotides agree with TRBD1. Sequenced here: PBMCs, sampled 5 days after the yellow fever booster vaccination. The CDR3 region is CASSFHRGNTGELFF. The CDR3 DNA is TGTGCCAGCAGCTTCCACAGGGGGAACACCGGGGAGCTGTTTTTT.